The clone carrying this T cell receptor (beta chain) was recorded at least ten times. TCRdb reprocessed the PCR reads via MiXCR and lists one record per CDR3 protein. The sample consists of approximately 320,000 distinct CDR3 sequences, about 22% of them appearing once. The data were taken from a study of molecular identifiers for immune sequencing clone quantification. Study overall: Split five ways in replicates, RNA from around 20,000 or 99,000 naive CD8 cells had four portions sequenced.

Using a CD8+CD4-CCR7+CD45RA+ phenotype, naive CD8 T cells were sorted. This receptor was obtained from a human donor in good health. Some libraries in this study had Jurkat cell RNA spiked in. Input material: naive CD8+ T cells from blood, with Jurkat cell RNA spiked in. The subset: FACS-sorted CD8+CD4-CCR7+CD45RA+ naive T cells.

CDR3 coding DNA: TGTGCCAGCAGCGTTTCTAGCGGGGACACCGGGGAGCTGTTTTTT. Amino acids: CASSVSSGDTGELFF. The V gene is TRBV9, the J gene TRBJ2-2; 9 bases map to TRBD2. The CDR3 is made up of 15 amino acids. Trimming at V came to 2 bases and at J to 3 bases, leaving 2 bases not matched to a gene. Germline assignment: CDR1 SGDLS and CDR2 YYNGEE.